What follows are 17 T cell receptor beta chains derived from one specimen sequenced in a study of cytomegalovirus exposure and HLA in healthy donors. Clones were read by immunoSEQ multiplex PCR, and TCRdb kept only the in-frame ones, dropping some. In the table there are 100,000 to 120,000 clones, around 83% of which are singletons. Sequences were obtained from PBMCs. These TCRs come from a woman between 18 and 30 years old in good health and CMV-seropositive.

This chain links TRBV5-4 with TRBJ2-1; 8 positions agree with TRBD2. Trimming at V came to 2 bases and at J to 10 bases, leaving 8 bases not matched to a gene. Per germline, CDR1 SGHNT and CDR2 YYREEE (reference sequence). The CDR3 spans 14 residues. CDR3 coding DNA: TGTGCCAGCAGCTTCACCGGGACTAGAGGCGAGCAGTTCTTC. As protein: CASSFTGTRGEQFF.

In this sample, this clone turned up once. The genes are TRBV10-1 and TRBJ2-7; D is perhaps TRBD1 (5 bases). The CDR3 length is 11 residues. Trimming took 4 bases from V and 6 from J, leaving 7 bases between them. CDR1 WNHNN and CDR2 SYGVQD come from the germline V gene (reference sequence). The CDR3 nucleotides read TGCGCCAGCAGTGGGGGCGTCGAGCAGTACTTC. Translation: CASSGGVEQYF.

The chain is built from TRBV6-5 and TRBJ2-7; D perhaps matches TRBD2 (6 bases). V shed 2 bases and J shed 6 bases, with 17 bases lying between them. Germline-derived CDR1 and CDR2 are MNHEY and SVGAGI. The CDR3 is 15 residues long. The CDR3 region is CASSYGGSLVSEQYF. In nucleotides, the CDR3 is TGTGCCAGCAGTTACGGGGGGAGCCTCGTGAGCGAGCAGTACTTC.

The chain uses TRBV6-5 and TRBJ1-2; 8 bases align to TRBD1. This CDR3 is 15 amino acids long. Germline CDR1 is MNHEY and CDR2 is SVGAGI. The ends lost 4 bases at V and 4 bases at J; junction bases unmatched: 8. The CDR3 region is CASSLAGGGSYGYTF. The CDR3 DNA is TGTGCCAGCAGTTTAGCAGGGGGCGGAAGCTATGGCTACACCTTC.

J is TRBJ2-1 and V is TRBV5-6, with 12 bases lining up with TRBD2. The CDR3 covers 14 residues. V gave up 4 bases and J gave up 14 bases; unmatched junction bases: 10. Germline V CDR1 and CDR2: SGHDT, YYEEEE. CDR3 residues: CASSRRTSGDLKFF. The CDR3, as DNA: TGTGCCAGCAGCCGGCGGACTAGCGGGGACCTTAAGTTCTTC.

The chain uses TRBV11-2 and TRBJ2-7; TRBD2 matches 8 bases. J gave up 0 bases and V 5 bases, and 6 bases lay outside the gene matches. The CDR3 length is 15 residues. Germline values: CDR1 SGHAT, CDR2 FQNNGV. The CDR3 sequence: CASSPTSASSYEQYF. The CDR3 DNA is TGTGCCAGCAGCCCGACTAGCGCCAGCTCCTACGAGCAGTACTTC.

The V call is TRBV10-3, the J call TRBJ1-2, with 9 positions matching TRBD1. Germline V gene sequence: CDR1 ENHRY, CDR2 SYGVKD. V was clipped by 7 bases and J by 6 bases; unmatched bases: 6. The CDR3 is 13 residues long. The CDR3 loop is CAIKSRTGDGYTF. In DNA form, the CDR3 reads TGTGCCATCAAATCCCGGACAGGGGATGGCTACACCTTC.

This clone was found a few times. The rearrangement links TRBV4-1 to TRBJ2-5; possible D gene TRBD2, 6 bases. The V and J ends lost 3 bases and 4 bases respectively, with 15 bases between them. The CDR3 loop spans 15 amino acids. Germline values: CDR1 MGHRA, CDR2 YSYEKL. CDR3 sequence reads: CASSQILGEAETQYF. In DNA form, the CDR3 reads TGCGCCAGCAGCCAGATCTTAGGGGAGGCAGAGACCCAGTACTTC.

This clone was seen more than once but under ten times. The rearrangement joins TRBV19 to TRBJ2-2; D ambiguous. The germline gives CDR1 LNHDA, CDR2 SQIVND (reference sequence). CDR3 length: 14 residues. The ends were cut back, 9 bases at V and 3 bases at J, with 14 bases in the middle. CDR3 sequence (DNA): TGTGCCAGCTCGCTGGAGCCGGACACCGGGGAGCTGTTTTTT. Encoded protein: CASSLEPDTGELFF.

The chain recombines TRBV9 with TRBJ1-4; weak D call: TRBD1 (5 bases). Trimming removed 9 bases at V and 13 bases at J, with 13 bases between. The germline CDR1 and CDR2 sequences are SGDLS and YYNGEE. CDR3 length equals 10 residues. CDR3 DNA: TGTGCCAACCCAGGGAGGGGACTGTTTTTT. It codes for CANPGRGLFF.

V usage is TRBV10-3 and J usage is TRBJ2-3; 10 bases are a match to TRBD2. J was trimmed by 6 bases and V by 11 bases; bases with no gene match: 11. Germline values: CDR1 ENHRY, CDR2 SYGVKD. The CDR3 loop spans 14 amino acids. CDR3 DNA: TGTGCCGCCCAGGGAGCGGGAGGGCCGGATACGCAGTATTTT. It yields the protein CAAQGAGGPDTQYF.

The CDR3 loop is CASSFTGQGREQYF. CDR3 DNA: TGTGCCAGTAGTTTTACAGGACAGGGACGCGAGCAGTACTTC. The genes are TRBV19 and TRBJ2-7, with 8 bases fitting TRBD1. CDR1 is LNHDA and CDR2 is SQIVND in the germline V gene (reference sequence). The CDR3 runs 14 residues. The junction had 9 bases not matched to a gene; V was cut back by 5 bases and J by 6 bases.

This clone was seen a single time. The chain joins TRBV27 to TRBJ2-2; D may be TRBD1 (6 bases). Germline assignment: CDR1 MNHEY and CDR2 SMNVEV (reference sequence). The CDR3 loop spans 18 amino acids. V was shortened by 4 bases and J by 5 bases, with 23 bases between the two germline ends. The CDR3 spells CASSYLSMGAKKTGELFF. The CDR3 DNA follows: TGTGCCAGCAGTTACCTTTCGATGGGGGCCAAAAAGACCGGGGAGCTGTTTTTT.

The J gene is TRBJ2-7, the V gene TRBV5-1; 12 bases are a match to TRBD2. CDR1 and CDR2 (germline): SGHRS, YFSETQ. The CDR3 covers 21 residues. The J segment lost 3 bases and the V segment lost 4 bases, leaving 23 bases of the junction unmatched. Written as DNA, the CDR3 is TGCGCCAGCAGCCTATGGAATATTGGGGCAGCTCTAGCGGGGGGGTACTACGAGCAGTACTTC. Protein: CASSLWNIGAALAGGYYEQYF.

The J gene is TRBJ2-7, the V gene TRBV28, with D perhaps matching TRBD1 (6 bases). This CDR3 spans 17 amino acids. Trimming cost V 7 bases and J 6 bases, with 28 bases left between them. Germline-derived CDR1 and CDR2 are MDHEN and SYDVKM. The CDR3 here is CASTPPQPGQGEFEQYF. CDR3 nucleotides: TGTGCCAGCACCCCTCCCCAGCCGGGACAAGGTGAATTCGAGCAGTACTTC.

J is TRBJ1-2 and V is TRBV6-5, with D possibly matching TRBD1 (6 bases). CDR3 length: 15 residues. V was cut by 7 bases and J by 3 bases, with 18 bases left in between. CDR1 and CDR2 (germline): MNHEY, SVGAGI. CDR3: CASKTGTKWDYGYTF. CDR3 nucleotides: TGTGCCAGCAAAACAGGGACGAAGTGGGACTATGGCTACACCTTC.

The CDR3 here is CASKVSSDYGYTF. The CDR3 DNA sequence: TGTGCCAGCAAGGTTAGCTCGGACTATGGCTACACCTTC. The chain uses TRBV28 and TRBJ1-2, with D unresolved. This CDR3 comprises 13 residues. V lost 7 bases, J lost 3 bases, and 12 bases lay in between. CDR1 is MDHEN and CDR2 is SYDVKM in the germline V gene.